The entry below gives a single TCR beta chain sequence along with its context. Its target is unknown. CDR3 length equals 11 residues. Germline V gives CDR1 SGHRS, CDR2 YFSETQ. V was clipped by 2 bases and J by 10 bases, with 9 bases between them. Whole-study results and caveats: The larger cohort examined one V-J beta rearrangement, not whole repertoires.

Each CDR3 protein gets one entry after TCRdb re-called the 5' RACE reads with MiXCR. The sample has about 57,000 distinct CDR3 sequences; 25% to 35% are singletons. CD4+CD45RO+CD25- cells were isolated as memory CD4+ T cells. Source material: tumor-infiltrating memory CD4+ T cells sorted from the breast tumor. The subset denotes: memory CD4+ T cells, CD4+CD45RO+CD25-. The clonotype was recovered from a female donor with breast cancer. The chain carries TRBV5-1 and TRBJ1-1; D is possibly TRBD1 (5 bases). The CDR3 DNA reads TGCGCCAGCAGCTTAGTGGGGACAGCTTTCTTT. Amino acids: CASSLVGTAFF.